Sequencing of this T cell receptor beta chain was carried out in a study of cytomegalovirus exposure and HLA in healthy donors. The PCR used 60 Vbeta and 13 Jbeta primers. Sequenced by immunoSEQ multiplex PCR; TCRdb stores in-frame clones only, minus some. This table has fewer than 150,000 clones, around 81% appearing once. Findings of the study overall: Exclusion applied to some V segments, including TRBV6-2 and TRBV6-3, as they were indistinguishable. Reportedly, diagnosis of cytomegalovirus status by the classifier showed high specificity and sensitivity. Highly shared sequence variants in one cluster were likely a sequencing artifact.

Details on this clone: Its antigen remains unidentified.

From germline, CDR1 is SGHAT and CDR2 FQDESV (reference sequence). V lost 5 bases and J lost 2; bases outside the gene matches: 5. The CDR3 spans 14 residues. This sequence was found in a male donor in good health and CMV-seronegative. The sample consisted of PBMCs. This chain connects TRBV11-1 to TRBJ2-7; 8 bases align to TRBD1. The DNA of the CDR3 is TGTGCCAGCAGCCAACCGGGACAGGCCTACGAGCAGTACTTC. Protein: CASSQPGQAYEQYF.